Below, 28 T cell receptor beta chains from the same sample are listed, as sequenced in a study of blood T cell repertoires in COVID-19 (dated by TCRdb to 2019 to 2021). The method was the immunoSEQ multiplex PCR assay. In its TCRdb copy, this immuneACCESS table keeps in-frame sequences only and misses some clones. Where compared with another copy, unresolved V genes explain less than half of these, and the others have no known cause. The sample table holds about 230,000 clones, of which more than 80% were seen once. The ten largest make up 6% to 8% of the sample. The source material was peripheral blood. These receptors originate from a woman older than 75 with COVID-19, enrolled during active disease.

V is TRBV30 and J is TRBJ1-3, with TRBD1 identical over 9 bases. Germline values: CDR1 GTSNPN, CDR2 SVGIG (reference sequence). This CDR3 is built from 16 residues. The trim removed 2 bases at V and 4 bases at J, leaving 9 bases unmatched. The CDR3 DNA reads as TGTGCCTGGAGTCACCCCGGGACAGGGAAAGGAAACACCATATATTTT. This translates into CAWSHPGTGKGNTIYF.

The CDR3 reads CASSREMGSVGRYEQYF. The CDR3 bases are TGCGCCAGCAGCCGGGAGATGGGTTCAGTGGGGAGGTACGAGCAGTACTTC. This chain connects TRBV5-1 to TRBJ2-7; the D gene is possibly TRBD2 (6 bases). CDR3 length: 17 amino acids. Germline V gives CDR1 SGHRS, CDR2 YFSETQ. V dropped 4 bases and J dropped 4 bases, with 24 bases sitting between them.

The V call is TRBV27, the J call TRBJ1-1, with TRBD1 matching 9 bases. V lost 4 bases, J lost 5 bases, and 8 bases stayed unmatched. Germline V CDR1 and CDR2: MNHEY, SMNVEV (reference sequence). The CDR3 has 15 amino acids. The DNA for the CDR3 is TGTGCCAGCAGTTCCTCCCGGGACAGGGTGACTGAAGCTTTCTTT. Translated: CASSSSRDRVTEAFF.

The CDR3 DNA follows: TGCAGCGTTGAAAGGGGGGGGACTGAAGCTTTCTTT. It yields the protein CSVERGGTEAFF. The chain uses TRBV29-1 and TRBJ1-1; TRBD1 might be the D (6 bases). V lost 2 bases, J lost 5 bases, and 9 bases lay in between. CDR3 length: 12 residues. The germline V gene has CDR1 SQVTM and CDR2 ANQGSEA.

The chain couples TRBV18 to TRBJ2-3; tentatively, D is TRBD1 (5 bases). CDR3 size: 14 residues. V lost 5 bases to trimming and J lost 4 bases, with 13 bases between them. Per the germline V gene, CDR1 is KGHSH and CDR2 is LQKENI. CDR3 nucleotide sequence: TGTGCCAGCTCAAAAAGGGGTGTTGCAGATACGCAGTATTTT. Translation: CASSKRGVADTQYF.

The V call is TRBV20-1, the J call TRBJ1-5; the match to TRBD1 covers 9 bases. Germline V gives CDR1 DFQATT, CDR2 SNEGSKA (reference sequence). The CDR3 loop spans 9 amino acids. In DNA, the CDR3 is TGCACCCGGGACAGGGTGGCGCATTTT. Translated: CTRDRVAHF.

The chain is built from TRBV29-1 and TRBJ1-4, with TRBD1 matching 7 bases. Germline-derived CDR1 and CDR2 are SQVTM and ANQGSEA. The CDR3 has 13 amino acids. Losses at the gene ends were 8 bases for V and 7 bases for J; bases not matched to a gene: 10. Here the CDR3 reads CSFSTGVGEKLFF. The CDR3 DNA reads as TGCAGCTTCTCCACAGGGGTGGGTGAAAAACTGTTTTTT. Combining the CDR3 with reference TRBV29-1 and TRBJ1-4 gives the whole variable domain SAVISQKPSRDICQRGTSLTIQCQVDSQVTMMFWYRQQPGQSLTLIATANQGSEATYESGFVIDKFPISRPNLTFSTLTVSNMSPEDSSIYLCSFSTGVGEKLFFGSGTQLSVL.

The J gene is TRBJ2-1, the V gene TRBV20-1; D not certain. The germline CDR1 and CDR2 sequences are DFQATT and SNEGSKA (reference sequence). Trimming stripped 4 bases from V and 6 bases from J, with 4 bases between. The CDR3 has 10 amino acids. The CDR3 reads CSAIFNEQFF. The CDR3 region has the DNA TGCAGTGCTATCTTCAATGAGCAGTTCTTC.

The CDR3 DNA sequence: TGCGCCAGCAGCCAAGATTGGCAGGGGTGGTACGAGCAGTACTTC. Protein: CASSQDWQGWYEQYF. V and J are TRBV4-1 and TRBJ2-7; the D gene is possibly TRBD1 (6 bases). The germline V and J ends were trimmed by 0 bases and 4 bases, with 13 bases remaining between them. This CDR3 has 15 amino acids. Germline V gene sequence: CDR1 MGHRA, CDR2 YSYEKL.

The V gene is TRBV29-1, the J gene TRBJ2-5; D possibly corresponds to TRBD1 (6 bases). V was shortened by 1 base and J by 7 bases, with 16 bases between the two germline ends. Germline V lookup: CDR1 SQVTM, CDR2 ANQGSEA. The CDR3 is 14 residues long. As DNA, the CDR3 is TGCAGCGTTGAAGGGACAGTTGGTAGGGGGACCCAGTACTTC. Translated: CSVEGTVGRGTQYF.

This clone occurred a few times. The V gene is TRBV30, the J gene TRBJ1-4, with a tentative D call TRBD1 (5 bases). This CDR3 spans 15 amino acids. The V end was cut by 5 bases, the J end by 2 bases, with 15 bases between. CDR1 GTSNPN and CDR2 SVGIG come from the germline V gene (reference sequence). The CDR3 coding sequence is TGTGCCTGGGGTTTATCAGGGAGGACTAATGAAAAACTGTTTTTT. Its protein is CAWGLSGRTNEKLFF.

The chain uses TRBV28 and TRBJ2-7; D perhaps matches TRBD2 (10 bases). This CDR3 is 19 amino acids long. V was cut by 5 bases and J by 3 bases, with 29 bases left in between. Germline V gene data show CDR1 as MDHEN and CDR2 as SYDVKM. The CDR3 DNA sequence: TGTGCCAGCAGTCCCCTCGGACAGGGGAGGAGCGGGAGGGGCTACGAGCAGTACTTC. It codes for CASSPLGQGRSGRGYEQYF. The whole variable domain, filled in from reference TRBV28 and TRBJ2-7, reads DVKVTQSSRYLVKRTGEKVFLECVQDMDHENMFWYRQDPGLGLRLIYFSYDVKMKEKGDIPEGYSVSREKKERFSLILESASTNQTSMYLCASSPLGQGRSGRGYEQYFGPGTRLTVT.

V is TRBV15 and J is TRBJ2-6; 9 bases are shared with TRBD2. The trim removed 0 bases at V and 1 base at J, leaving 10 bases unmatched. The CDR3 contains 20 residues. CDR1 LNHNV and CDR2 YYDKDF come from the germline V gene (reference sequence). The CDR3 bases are TGTGCCACCAGCAGAGATCTAAGAAGCGGGAGGTCATCTGGGGCCAACGTCCTGACTTTC. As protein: CATSRDLRSGRSSGANVLTF.

The CDR3 region is CASSEEGLGGYTF. The CDR3 DNA sequence: TGTGCCAGCAGTGAGGAGGGGTTAGGCGGCTACACCTTC. This sequence joins TRBV6-4 and TRBJ1-2, with D perhaps matching TRBD1 (5 bases). In germline, CDR1 is MRHNA, CDR2 SNTAGT. V shed 3 bases and J shed 8 bases, with 13 bases lying between them. The CDR3 consists of 13 residues.

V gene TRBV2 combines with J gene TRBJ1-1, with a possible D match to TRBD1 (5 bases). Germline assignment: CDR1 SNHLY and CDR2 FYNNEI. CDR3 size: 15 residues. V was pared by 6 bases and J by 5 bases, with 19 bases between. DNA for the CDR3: TGTGCCAGCAGGCCCCGACCCAGTAGGGGAACTGAAGCTTTCTTT. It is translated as CASRPRPSRGTEAFF.

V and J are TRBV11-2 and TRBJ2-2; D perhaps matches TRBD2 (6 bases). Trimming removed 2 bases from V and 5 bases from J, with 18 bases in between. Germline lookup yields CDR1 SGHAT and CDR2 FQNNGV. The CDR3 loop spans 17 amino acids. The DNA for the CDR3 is TGTGCCAGCAGCTTAATACTTACCCGGGGGAAGACCGGGGAGCTGTTTTTT. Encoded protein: CASSLILTRGKTGELFF.

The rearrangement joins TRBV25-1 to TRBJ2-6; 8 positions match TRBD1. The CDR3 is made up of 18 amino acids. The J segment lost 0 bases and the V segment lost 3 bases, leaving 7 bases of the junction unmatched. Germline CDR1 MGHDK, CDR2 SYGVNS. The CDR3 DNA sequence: TGTGCCAGCAGTGAGGACAGGGTTTACCTCTCTGGGGCCAACGTCCTGACTTTC. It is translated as CASSEDRVYLSGANVLTF.

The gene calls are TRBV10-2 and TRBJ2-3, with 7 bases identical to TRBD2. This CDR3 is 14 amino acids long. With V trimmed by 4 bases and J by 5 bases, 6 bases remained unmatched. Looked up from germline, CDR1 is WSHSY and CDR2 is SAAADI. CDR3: CASSAILAGDTQYF. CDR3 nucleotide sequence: TGCGCCAGCAGTGCCATATTAGCGGGAGATACGCAGTATTTT.

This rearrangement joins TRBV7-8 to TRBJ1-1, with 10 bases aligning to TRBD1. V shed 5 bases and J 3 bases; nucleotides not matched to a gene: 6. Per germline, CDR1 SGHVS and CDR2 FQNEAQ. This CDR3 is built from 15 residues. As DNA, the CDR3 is TGTGCCAGCAGCCCCCGGGACAGGGGATACACTGAAGCTTTCTTT. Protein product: CASSPRDRGYTEAFF.

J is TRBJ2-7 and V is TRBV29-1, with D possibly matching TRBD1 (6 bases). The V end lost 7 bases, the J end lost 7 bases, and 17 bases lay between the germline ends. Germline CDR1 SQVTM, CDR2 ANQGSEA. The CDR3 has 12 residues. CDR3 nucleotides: TGCAGCGCTACGACAGGACCCGGGGAGCAGTACTTC. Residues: CSATTGPGEQYF.

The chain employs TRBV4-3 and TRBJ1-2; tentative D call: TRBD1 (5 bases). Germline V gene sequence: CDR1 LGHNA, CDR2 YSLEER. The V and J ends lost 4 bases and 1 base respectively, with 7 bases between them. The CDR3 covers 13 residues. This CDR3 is CASSPQVNYGYTF. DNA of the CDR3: TGCGCCAGCAGCCCACAGGTTAACTATGGCTACACCTTC.

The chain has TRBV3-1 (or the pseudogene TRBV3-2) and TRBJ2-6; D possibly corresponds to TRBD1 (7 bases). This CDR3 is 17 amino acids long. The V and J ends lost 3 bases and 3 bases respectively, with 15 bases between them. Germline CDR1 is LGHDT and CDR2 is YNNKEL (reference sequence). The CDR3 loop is CASSHGGGLFGANVLTF. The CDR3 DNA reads TGTGCCAGCAGCCATGGAGGGGGCCTATTTGGGGCCAACGTCCTGACTTTC.

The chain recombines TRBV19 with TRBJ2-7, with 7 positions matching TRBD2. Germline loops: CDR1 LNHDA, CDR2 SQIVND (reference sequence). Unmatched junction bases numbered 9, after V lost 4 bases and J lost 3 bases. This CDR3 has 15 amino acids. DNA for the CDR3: TGTGCCAGTAGTAAAGGGACTACCGTGGACTACGAGCAGTACTTC. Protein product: CASSKGTTVDYEQYF.

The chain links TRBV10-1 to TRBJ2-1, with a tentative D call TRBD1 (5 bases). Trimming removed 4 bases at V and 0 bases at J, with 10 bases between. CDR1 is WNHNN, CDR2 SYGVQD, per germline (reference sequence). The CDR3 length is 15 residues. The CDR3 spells CASSAGIVSYNEQFF. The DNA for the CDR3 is TGCGCCAGCAGTGCAGGGATAGTCTCCTACAATGAGCAGTTCTTC.

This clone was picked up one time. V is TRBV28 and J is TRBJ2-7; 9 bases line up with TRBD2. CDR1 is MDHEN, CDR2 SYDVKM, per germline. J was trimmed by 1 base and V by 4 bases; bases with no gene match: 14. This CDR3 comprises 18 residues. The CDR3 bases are TGTGCCAGCAGTTATAGCGGGAGAGCCCCAACGGGGTCCTACGAGCAGTACTTC. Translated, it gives CASSYSGRAPTGSYEQYF.

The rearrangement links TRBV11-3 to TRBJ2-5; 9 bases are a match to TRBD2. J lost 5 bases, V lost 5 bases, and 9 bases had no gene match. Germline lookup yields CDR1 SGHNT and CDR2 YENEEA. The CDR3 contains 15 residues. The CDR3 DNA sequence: TGTGCCAGCAGCACAGGGACTAGCTCGACGGAGACCCAGTACTTC. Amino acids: CASSTGTSSTETQYF.

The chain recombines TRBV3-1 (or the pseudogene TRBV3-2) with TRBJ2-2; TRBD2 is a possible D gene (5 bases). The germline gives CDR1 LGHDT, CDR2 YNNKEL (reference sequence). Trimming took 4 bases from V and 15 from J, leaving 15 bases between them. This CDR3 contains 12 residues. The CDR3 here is CASSPGRGKVFF. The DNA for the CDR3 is TGTGCCAGCAGCCCGGGGAGAGGGAAGGTGTTTTTT.

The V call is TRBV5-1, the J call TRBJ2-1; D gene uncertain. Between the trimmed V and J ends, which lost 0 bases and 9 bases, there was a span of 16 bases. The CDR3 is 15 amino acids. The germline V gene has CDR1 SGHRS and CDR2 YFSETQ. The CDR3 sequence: CASSLEVAYFSEQFF. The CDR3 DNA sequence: TGCGCCAGCAGCTTGGAAGTAGCCTATTTTAGTGAGCAGTTCTTC.